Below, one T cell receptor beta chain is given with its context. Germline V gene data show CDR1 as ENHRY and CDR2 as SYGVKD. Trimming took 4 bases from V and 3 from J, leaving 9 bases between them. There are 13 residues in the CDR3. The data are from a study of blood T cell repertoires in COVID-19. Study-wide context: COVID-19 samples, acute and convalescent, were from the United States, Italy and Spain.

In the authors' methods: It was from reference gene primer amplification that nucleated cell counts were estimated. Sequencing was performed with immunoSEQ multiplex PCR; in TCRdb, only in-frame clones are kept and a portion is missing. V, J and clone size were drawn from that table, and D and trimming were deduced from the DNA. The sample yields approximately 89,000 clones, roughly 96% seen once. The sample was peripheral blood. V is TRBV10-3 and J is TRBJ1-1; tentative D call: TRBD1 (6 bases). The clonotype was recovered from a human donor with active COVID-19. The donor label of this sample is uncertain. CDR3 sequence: CAISARGDTEAFF. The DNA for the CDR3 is TGTGCCATCAGTGCCAGGGGAGACACTGAAGCTTTCTTT.